The source of this TCR beta chain is a study of T cell changes during pregnancy in multiple sclerosis. The protocol was immunoSEQ multiplex PCR, while the TCRdb copy is restricted to in-frame clones and leaves out a portion. The sample lists over 10,000 clones, about 86% occurring once. This clone was picked up a small number of times. Sequencing used CD8+ T cells from peripheral blood mononuclear cells, obtained in the second trimester of pregnancy. This TCR came from a female donor in good health, enrolled as a control in a pregnancy study.

This CDR3 reads CASSEASGGVYNEQFF. CDR3 DNA: TGTGCCAGCAGTGAAGCTAGCGGGGGGGTCTACAATGAGCAGTTCTTC. The genes are TRBV6-1 and TRBJ2-1, with TRBD2 matching 11 bases. With V trimmed by 0 bases and J by 3 bases, 1 base remained unmatched. The CDR3 length is 16 residues. Germline loops: CDR1 MNHNS, CDR2 SASEGT.